The present T cell receptor beta chain was sequenced within a study of cytomegalovirus exposure and HLA in healthy donors. The germline V gene has CDR1 MNHNS and CDR2 SASEGT. V was trimmed by 5 bases and J by 7 bases, leaving 11 bases between them. The CDR3 is 12 amino acids. The PCR employed 60 Vbeta primers together with 13 Jbeta primers. Here immunoSEQ multiplex PCR was the method, and the copy in TCRdb shows in-frame clones only, minus some. Of under 200,000 clones detected, about 78% appear once; the ten largest clones hold roughly 2.3%. The sequenced material came from PBMCs. This chain links TRBV6-1 with TRBJ2-5; D may be TRBD2 (5 bases). This TCR was recovered from a man in his sixties in good health and CMV-seronegative. The CDR3 here is CASSKPGGTQYF. DNA for the CDR3: TGTGCCAGCAGTAAACCCGGAGGGACCCAGTACTTC.